The 4 T cell receptor beta chains below come from one sample, sequenced in a study of PD-1 blockade in classical Hodgkin lymphoma. Libraries were prepared by immunoSEQ multiplex PCR; TCRdb keeps only in-frame clonotypes and omits some of them. The data hold about 110,000 clones, with roughly 87% observed a single time. Relapses following autologous stem cell transplantation were seen in all patients, with brentuximab vedotin exposure varying. The source was peripheral blood mononuclear cells (PBMCs), collected before the second cycle of nivolumab. The receptor source for this set is a human donor with classical Hodgkin lymphoma.

DNA for the CDR3: TGTGCCAGCAGTGAGCTGGCAGGGGAAAGCTCTGGGGCCAACGTCCTGACTTTC. It translates to CASSELAGESSGANVLTF. This rearrangement joins TRBV6-1 to TRBJ2-6; D perhaps matches TRBD1 (6 bases). The CDR3 runs to 18 residues. The germline V and J ends were trimmed by 3 bases and 0 bases, with 15 bases remaining between them. Germline V gene data show CDR1 as MNHNS and CDR2 as SASEGT.

The rearrangement uses TRBV5-6 and TRBJ2-7; perhaps TRBD2 as D (5 bases). V lost 4 bases and J lost 6, with 14 bases in between. CDR1 is SGHDT and CDR2 is YYEEEE in the germline V gene. The CDR3 covers 13 residues. CDR3 sequence reads: CASSATVATEQYF. DNA of the CDR3: TGTGCCAGCAGCGCGACGGTAGCGACCGAGCAGTACTTC. The whole variable domain, filled in from reference TRBV5-6 and TRBJ2-7, reads DAGVTQSPTHLIKTRGQQVTLRCSPKSGHDTVSWYQQALGQGPQFIFQYYEEEERQRGNFPDRFSGHQFPNYSSELNVNALLLGDSALYLCASSATVATEQYFGPGTRLTVT.

As for this clone: This CDR3 is missing its conserved last phenylalanine or tryptophan, likely due to a read error. Because the CDR3's place on the DNA is in doubt, the DNA is left out and the CDR3 is given as listed by TCRdb. The chain recombines TRBV30 with TRBJ1-2; TRBD1, the table's D call, was not compared with the DNA. CDR1 and CDR2 from the germline V gene are GTSNPN and SVGIG (reference sequence). Termini included, the CDR3 measures 11 amino acids. CDR3 loop: CAWSRQGHLQS.

This chain links TRBV6-5 with TRBJ2-1, with 8 bases that match TRBD2. The J segment lost 8 bases and the V segment lost 8 bases, leaving 11 bases of the junction unmatched. Germline CDR1 and CDR2: MNHEY and SVGAGI. CDR3 length: 14 amino acids. For the CDR3, the DNA is TGTGCCAGCCGTGGGGCGGGAGGAAGAGATGAGCAGTTCTTC. This encodes CASRGAGGRDEQFF.